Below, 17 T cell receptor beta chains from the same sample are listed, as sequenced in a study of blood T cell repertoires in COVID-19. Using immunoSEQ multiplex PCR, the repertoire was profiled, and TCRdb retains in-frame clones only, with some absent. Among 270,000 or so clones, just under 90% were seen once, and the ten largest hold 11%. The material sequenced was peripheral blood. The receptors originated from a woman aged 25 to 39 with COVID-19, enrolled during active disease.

CDR3 amino acids: CASGLTSRTGKDSNQPQHF. The DNA for the CDR3 is TGTGCTAGTGGTTTAACATCCAGGACAGGGAAAGATAGCAATCAGCCCCAGCATTTT. This rearrangement joins TRBV12-5 to TRBJ1-5; the match to TRBD1 covers 8 bases. V shed 3 bases and J 0 bases; nucleotides not matched to a gene: 13. Germline values: CDR1 LGHNT, CDR2 FRNRAP. This CDR3 is built from 19 residues. Complete variable domain (other parts from reference TRBV12-5 and TRBJ1-5): DARVTQTPRHKVTEMGQEVTMRCQPILGHNTVFWYRQTMMQGLELLAYFRNRAPLDDSGMPKDRFSAEMPDATLATLKIQPSEPRDSAVYFCASGLTSRTGKDSNQPQHFGDGTRLSIL.

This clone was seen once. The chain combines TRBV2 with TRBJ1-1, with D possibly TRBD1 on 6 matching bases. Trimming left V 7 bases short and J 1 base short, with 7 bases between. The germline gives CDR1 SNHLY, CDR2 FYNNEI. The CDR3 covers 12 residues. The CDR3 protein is CASTTGNTEAFF. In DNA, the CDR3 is TGTGCCAGCACGACAGGGAACACTGAAGCTTTCTTT.

As DNA, the CDR3 is TGTGCCAGTTGTACCCAGGGTACTAACCAGCCCCAGCATTTT. It encodes CASCTQGTNQPQHF. The chain joins TRBV19 to TRBJ1-5; tentative D call: TRBD1 (5 bases). This CDR3 is 14 amino acids long. The germline gives CDR1 LNHDA, CDR2 SQIVND (reference sequence). V was pared by 8 bases and J by 7 bases, with 18 bases between. The whole variable domain, remainder taken from reference TRBV19 and TRBJ1-5, is DGGITQSPKYLFRKEGQNVTLSCEQNLNHDAMYWYRQDPGQGLRLIYYSQIVNDFQKGDIAEGYSVSREKKESFPLTVTSAQKNPTAFYLCASCTQGTNQPQHFGDGTRLSIL.

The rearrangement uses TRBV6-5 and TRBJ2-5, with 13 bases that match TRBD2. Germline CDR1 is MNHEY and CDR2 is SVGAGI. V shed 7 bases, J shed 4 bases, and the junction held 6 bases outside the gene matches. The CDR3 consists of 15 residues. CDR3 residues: CASTETSGGAETQYF. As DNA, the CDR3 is TGTGCCAGCACCGAAACTAGCGGGGGGGCAGAGACCCAGTACTTC.

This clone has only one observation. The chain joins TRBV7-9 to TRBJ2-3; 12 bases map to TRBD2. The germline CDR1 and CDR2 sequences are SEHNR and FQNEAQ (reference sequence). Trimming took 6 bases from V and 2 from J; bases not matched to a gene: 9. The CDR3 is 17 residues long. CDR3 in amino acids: CASSRPGLAGYTDTQYF. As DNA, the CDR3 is TGTGCCAGCAGTCGGCCCGGACTAGCGGGGTACACAGATACGCAGTATTTT. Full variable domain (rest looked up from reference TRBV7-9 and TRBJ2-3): DTGVSQNPRHKITKRGQNVTFRCDPISEHNRLYWYRQTLGQGPEFLTYFQNEAQLEKSRLLSDRFSAERPKGSFSTLEIQRTEQGDSAMYLCASSRPGLAGYTDTQYFGPGTRLTVL.

The CDR3 loop is CASGLTSGVSQYF. DNA for the CDR3: TGTGCTAGTGGGCTGACTAGCGGTGTTTCCCAGTACTTC. This chain uses TRBV12-5 with TRBJ2-5, with 9 bases identical to TRBD2. Per germline, CDR1 LGHNT and CDR2 FRNRAP. CDR3 length: 13 amino acids. After removal of 6 bases from V and 9 bases from J, the junction contained 8 bases not matched to a gene. Drawing the rest from reference TRBV12-5 and TRBJ2-5, the complete variable domain is DARVTQTPRHKVTEMGQEVTMRCQPILGHNTVFWYRQTMMQGLELLAYFRNRAPLDDSGMPKDRFSAEMPDATLATLKIQPSEPRDSAVYFCASGLTSGVSQYFGPGTRLLVL.

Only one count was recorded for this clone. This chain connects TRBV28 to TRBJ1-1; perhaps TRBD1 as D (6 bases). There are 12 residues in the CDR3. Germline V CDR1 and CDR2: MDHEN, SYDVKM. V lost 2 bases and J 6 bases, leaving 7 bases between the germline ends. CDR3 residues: CASSLRTAEAFF. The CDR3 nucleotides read TGTGCCAGCAGTTTAAGGACAGCTGAAGCTTTCTTT. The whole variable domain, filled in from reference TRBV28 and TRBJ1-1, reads DVKVTQSSRYLVKRTGEKVFLECVQDMDHENMFWYRQDPGLGLRLIYFSYDVKMKEKGDIPEGYSVSREKKERFSLILESASTNQTSMYLCASSLRTAEAFFGQGTRLTVV.

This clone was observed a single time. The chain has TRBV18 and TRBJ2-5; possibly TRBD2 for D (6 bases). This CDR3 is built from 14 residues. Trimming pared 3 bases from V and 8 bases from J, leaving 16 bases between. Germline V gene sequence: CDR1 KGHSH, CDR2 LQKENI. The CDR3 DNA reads TGTGCCAGCTCACCGGGAGGTGGAGGGAATACCCAGTACTTC. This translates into CASSPGGGGNTQYF.

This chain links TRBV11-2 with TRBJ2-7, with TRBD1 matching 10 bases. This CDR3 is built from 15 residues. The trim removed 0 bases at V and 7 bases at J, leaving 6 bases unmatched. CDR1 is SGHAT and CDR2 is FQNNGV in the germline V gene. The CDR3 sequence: CASSLDPGQGREQYF. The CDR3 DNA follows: TGTGCCAGCAGCTTAGATCCGGGACAGGGGCGTGAGCAGTACTTC.

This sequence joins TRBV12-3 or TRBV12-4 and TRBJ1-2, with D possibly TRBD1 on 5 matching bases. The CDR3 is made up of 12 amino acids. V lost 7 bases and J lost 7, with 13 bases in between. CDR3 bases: TGTGCCAGCACCTCACCAGGGCCTGGCTACACCTTC. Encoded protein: CASTSPGPGYTF.

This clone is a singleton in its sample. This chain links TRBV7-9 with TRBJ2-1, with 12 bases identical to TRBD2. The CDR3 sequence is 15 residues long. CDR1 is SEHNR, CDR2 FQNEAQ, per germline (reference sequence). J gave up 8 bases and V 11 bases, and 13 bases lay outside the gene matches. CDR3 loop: CAVSSLAGGHYEQFF. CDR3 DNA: TGTGCCGTATCCTCCCTAGCGGGGGGGCATTATGAGCAGTTCTTC.

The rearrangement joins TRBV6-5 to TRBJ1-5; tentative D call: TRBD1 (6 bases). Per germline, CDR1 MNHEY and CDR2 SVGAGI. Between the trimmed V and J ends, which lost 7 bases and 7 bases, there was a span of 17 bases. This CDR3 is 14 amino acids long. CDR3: CASINPAGGQPQHF. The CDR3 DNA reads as TGTGCCAGCATCAATCCGGCGGGGGGCCAGCCCCAGCATTTT.

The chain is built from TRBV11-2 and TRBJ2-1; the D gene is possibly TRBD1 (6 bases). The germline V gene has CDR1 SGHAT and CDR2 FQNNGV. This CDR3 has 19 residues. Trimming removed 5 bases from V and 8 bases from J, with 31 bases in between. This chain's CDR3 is CASSPTRKGRTLNRDEQFF. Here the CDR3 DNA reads TGTGCCAGCAGCCCAACGAGAAAGGGGCGGACATTGAACAGGGATGAGCAGTTCTTC.

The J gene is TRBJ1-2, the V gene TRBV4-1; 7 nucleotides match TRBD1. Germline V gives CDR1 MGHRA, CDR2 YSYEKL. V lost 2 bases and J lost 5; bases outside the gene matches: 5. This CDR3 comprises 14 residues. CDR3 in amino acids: CASSQTTGSYGYTF. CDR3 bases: TGCGCCAGCAGCCAAACGACAGGGAGTTATGGCTACACCTTC.

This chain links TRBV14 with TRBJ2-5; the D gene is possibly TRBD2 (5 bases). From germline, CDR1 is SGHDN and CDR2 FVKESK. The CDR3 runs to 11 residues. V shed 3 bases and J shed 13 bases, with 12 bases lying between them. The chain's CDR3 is CASSHGVLWYF. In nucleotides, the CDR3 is TGTGCCAGCAGCCACGGGGTCCTTTGGTACTTC.

CDR3 in amino acids: CASSSGQEVVETQYF. The DNA of the CDR3 is TGTGCCAGCAGCTCCGGACAGGAGGTAGTGGAGACCCAGTACTTC. V is TRBV5-6 and J is TRBJ2-5; 7 positions agree with TRBD1. Trimming at V came to 3 bases and at J to 5 bases, leaving 10 bases not matched to a gene. The germline V gene encodes CDR1 SGHDT and CDR2 YYEEEE. The CDR3 covers 15 residues.

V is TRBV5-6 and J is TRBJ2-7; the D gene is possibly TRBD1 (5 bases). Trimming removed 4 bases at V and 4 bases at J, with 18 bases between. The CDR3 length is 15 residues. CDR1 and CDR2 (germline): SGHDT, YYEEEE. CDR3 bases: TGTGCCAGCAGCACCCAAACACAGGTTTTGTACGAGCAGTACTTC. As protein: CASSTQTQVLYEQYF.